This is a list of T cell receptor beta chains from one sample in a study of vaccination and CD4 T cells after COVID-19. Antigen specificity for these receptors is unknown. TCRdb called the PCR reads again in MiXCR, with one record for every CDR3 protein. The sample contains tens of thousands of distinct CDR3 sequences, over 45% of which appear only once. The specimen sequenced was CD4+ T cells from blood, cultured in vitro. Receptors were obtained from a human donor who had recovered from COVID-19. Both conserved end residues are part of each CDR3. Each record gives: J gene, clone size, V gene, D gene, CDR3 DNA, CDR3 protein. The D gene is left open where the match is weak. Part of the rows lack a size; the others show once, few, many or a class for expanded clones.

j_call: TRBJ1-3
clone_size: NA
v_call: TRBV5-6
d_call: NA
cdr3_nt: TGTGCCAGCAGCTTGGGTCTGGACACCATATATTTT
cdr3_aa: CASSLGLDTIYF

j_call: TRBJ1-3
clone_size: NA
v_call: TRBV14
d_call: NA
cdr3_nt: TGTGCCAGCAGCCAAGCAGGTGCCGGCACCATATATTTT
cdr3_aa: CASSQAGAGTIYF

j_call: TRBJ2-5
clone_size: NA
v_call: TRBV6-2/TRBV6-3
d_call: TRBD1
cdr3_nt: TGTGCCAGCAGTTACGGGGACAGGGGGCCAGAGACCCAGTACTTC
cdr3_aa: CASSYGDRGPETQYF

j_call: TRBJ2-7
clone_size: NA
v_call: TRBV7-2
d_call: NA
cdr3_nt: TGTGCCAGCAGCTTAGGTTGGGGATCCCTCTACGAGCAGTACTTC
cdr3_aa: CASSLGWGSLYEQYF

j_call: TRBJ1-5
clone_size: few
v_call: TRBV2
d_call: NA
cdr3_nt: TGTGCCAGCAGTGTACAGGGTAGCAATCAGCCCCAGCATTTT
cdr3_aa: CASSVQGSNQPQHF

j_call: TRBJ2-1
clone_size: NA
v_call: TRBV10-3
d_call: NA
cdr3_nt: TGTGCCGCCCAGACCGGACTTGGAGGTCATGAGCAGTTCTTC
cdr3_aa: CAAQTGLGGHEQFF

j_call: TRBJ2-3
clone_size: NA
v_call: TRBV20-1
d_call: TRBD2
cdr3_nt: TGCAGTGCGCCGGGACTAGCGGGAGGGGGAGATACGCAGTATTTT
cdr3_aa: CSAPGLAGGGDTQYF

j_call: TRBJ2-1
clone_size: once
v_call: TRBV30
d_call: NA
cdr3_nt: TGTGCCTGGAAGGGGGGGGTTACCTACAATGAGCAGTTCTTC
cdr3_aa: CAWKGGVTYNEQFF

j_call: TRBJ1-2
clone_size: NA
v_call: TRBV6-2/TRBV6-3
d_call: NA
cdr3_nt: TGTGCCAGCCAGACAACAAGGAGGGGAGGCTACACCTTC
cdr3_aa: CASQTTRRGGYTF

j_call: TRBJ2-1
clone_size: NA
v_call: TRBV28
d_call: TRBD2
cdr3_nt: TGTGCCAGCAGTCCGGCGGGACTAGCGTCCAATGAGCAGTTCTTC
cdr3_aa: CASSPAGLASNEQFF

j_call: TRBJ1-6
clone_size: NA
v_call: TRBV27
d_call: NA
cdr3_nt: TGTGCCAGCAGTCGCGGGTTTTATAATTCACCCCTCCACTTT
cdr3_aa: CASSRGFYNSPLHF

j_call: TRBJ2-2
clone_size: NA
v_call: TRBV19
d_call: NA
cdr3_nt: TGTGCCAGCCGTGGGAGGGGGATGGTCACCGGGGAGCTGTTTTTT
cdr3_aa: CASRGRGMVTGELFF

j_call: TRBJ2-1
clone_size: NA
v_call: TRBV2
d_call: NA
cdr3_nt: TGTGCCAGCACGTACAGGGAGGTAAAGTTCTTC
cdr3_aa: CASTYREVKFF

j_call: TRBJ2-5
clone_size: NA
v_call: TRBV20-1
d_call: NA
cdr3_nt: TGCAGTGCTTCGGGACACAAAAAAAAAGAGACCCAGTACTTC
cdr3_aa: CSASGHKKKETQYF

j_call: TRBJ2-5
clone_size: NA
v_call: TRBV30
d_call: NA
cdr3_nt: TGTGCCTGGAGTGTGGGGGCAGAGACCCAGTACTTC
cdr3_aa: CAWSVGAETQYF

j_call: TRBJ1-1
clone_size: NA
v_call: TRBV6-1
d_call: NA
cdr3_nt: TGTGCCAGCAGAGCAGACGGTCCAGCTTTCTTT
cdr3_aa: CASRADGPAFF

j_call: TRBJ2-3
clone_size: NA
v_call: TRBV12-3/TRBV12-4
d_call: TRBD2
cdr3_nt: TGTGCCAGCAGTTTAGACATGGGACTAGCGGGAGATCCAGATACGCAGTATTTT
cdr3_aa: CASSLDMGLAGDPDTQYF

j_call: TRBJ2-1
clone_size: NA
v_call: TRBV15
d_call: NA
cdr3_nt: TGTGCCACCAGTCCCGCCCGAGCCGGGAGAGGCGGTGAGCAGTTCTTC
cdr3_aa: CATSPARAGRGGEQFF

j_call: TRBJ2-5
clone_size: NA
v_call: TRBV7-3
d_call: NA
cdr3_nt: TGTGCCAGCAGCTTAGGGGTTCAAGAGACCCAGTACTTC
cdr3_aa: CASSLGVQETQYF

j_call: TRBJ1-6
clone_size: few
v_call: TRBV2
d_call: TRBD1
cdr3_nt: TGTGCCAGCAGTGGACAGGGGGCCGATTCACCCCTCCACTTT
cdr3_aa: CASSGQGADSPLHF

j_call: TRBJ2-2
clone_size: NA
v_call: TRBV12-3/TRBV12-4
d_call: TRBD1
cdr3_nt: TGTGCCAGCATCGCAGACAGGGCCACAGGCGGGGAGCTGTTTTTT
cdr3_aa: CASIADRATGGELFF

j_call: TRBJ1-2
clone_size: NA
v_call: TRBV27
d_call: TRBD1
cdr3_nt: TGTGCCAGCAGTTCCCACAGGGGAGGCTACACCTTC
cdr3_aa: CASSSHRGGYTF

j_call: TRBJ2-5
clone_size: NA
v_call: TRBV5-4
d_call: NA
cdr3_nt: TGTGCCAGCAGCTTCGAGGAATCCTGGTCGGCCCAGTACTTC
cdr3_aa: CASSFEESWSAQYF

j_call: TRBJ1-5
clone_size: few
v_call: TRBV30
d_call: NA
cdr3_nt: TGTGCCTGGAGTGTGGGGCAGGGTAACCAGCCCCAGCATTTT
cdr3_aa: CAWSVGQGNQPQHF

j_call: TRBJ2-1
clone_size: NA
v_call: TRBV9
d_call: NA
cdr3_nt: TGTGCCAGCAGCGTAGCTGACCCCGGAGCGGGTGGCAATGAGCAGTTCTTC
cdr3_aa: CASSVADPGAGGNEQFF

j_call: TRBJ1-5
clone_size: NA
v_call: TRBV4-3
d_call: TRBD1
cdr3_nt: TGCGCCAGCAGCCAAGGTACAGGGGATTGGGCTAATCAGCCCCAGCATTTT
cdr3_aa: CASSQGTGDWANQPQHF

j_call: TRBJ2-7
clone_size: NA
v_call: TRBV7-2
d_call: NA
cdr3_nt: TGTGCCAGCAGCTTATCAAGAGGGGCGATCTACGAGCAGTACTTC
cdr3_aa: CASSLSRGAIYEQYF

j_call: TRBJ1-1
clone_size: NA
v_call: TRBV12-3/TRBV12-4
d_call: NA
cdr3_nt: TGTGCCAGCACCCCCCTGGGGGTCACTGAAGCTTTCTTT
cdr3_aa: CASTPLGVTEAFF

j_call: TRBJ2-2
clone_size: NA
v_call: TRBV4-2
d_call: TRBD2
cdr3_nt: TGTGCCAGCAGCCAAGATCGGGCCACACTAGCGGGAGGGCCCACCGGGGAGCTGTTTTTT
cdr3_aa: CASSQDRATLAGGPTGELFF

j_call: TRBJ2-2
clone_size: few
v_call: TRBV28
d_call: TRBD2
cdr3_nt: TGTGCCAGCAGTTTATCAGTAGAAGCGGGAGGGAGGTCAGGCGGGGAGCTGTTTTTT
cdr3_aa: CASSLSVEAGGRSGGELFF

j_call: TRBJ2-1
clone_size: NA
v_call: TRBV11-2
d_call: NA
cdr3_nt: TGTGCCAGCAGCTCCCTTAGGACACACAATGAGCAGTTCTTC
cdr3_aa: CASSSLRTHNEQFF

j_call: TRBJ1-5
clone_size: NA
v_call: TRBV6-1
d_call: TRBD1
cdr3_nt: TGTGCCAGCACCCACTACTGGGTTCAGGGGGGGCTAGTTCAGCCCCAGCATTTT
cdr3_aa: CASTHYWVQGGLVQPQHF

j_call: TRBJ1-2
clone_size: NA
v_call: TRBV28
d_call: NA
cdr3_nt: TGTGCCAGCAGTCCCGCCGGGACACCAAACTATGGCTACACCTTC
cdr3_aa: CASSPAGTPNYGYTF

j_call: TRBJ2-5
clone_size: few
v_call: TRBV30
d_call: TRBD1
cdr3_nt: TGTGCTTTATCTCGGGACAGCCAAGAGACCCAGTACTTC
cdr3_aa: CALSRDSQETQYF

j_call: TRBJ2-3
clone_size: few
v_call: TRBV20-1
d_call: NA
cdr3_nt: TGCAGTGCTAGCCCCTCAGATACGCAGTATTTT
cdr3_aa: CSASPSDTQYF

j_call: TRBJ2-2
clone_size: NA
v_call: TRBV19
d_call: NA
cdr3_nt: TGTGCCAGTAGTGACTTGCAACAGGAGAACACCGGGGAGCTGTTTTTT
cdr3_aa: CASSDLQQENTGELFF

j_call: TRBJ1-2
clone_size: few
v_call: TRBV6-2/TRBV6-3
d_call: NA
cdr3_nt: TGTGCCAGCAGTTACCCCGGGTTCACCTTC
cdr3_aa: CASSYPGFTF

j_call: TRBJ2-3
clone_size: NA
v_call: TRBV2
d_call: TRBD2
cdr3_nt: TGTGCCAGCAGCCGGGGACTAGCAGATACGCAGTATTTT
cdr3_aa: CASSRGLADTQYF

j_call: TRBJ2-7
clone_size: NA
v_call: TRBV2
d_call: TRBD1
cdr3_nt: TGTGCCAGCAGGTACGGGACAGCCTACGAGCAGTACTTC
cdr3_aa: CASRYGTAYEQYF

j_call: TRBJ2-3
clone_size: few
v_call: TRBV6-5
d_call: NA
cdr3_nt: TGTGCCAGCAGTTATAATGCAGATACGCAGTATTTT
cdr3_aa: CASSYNADTQYF

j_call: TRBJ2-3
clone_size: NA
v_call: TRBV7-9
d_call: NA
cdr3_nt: TGTGCCAGCAGCTTAACCCCTAGCACAGATACGCAGTATTTT
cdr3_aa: CASSLTPSTDTQYF

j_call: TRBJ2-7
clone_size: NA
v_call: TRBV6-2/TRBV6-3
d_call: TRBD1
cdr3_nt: TGTGCCAGCAGTTCGTGGCCGGGACAGGGTTTTACCCACGAGCAGTACTTC
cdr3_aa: CASSSWPGQGFTHEQYF

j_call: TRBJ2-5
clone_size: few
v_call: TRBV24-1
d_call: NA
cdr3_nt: TGTGCCACCAGTGATTTGCCGGGCAGAGAAGAGACCCAGTACTTC
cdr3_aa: CATSDLPGREETQYF

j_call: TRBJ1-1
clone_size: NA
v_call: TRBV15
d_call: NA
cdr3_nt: TGTGCCACCAGCAGAGAAACACTAGCGGCTGAAGCTTTCTTT
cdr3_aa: CATSRETLAAEAFF

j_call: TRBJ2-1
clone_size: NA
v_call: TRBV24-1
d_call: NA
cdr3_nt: TGTGCCACCAGTGATTTCCAGGGCCTGAAGCAGTTCTTC
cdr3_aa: CATSDFQGLKQFF

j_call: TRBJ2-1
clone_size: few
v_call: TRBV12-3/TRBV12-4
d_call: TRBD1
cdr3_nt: TGTGCCAGCAGGGGACAGGGTTCCGCCAATGAGCAGTTCTTC
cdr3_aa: CASRGQGSANEQFF

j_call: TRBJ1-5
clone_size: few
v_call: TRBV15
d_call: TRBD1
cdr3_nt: TGTGCCACCAGCTCCCCCCCCGGGACAGGGGGCAATCAGCCCCAGCATTTT
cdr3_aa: CATSSPPGTGGNQPQHF

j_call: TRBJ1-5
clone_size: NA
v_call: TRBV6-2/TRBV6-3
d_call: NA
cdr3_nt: TGTGCCAGCAGTTTCACAGGGCTTCAGCCCCAGCATTTT
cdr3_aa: CASSFTGLQPQHF

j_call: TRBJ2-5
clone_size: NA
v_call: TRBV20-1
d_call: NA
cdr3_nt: TGCAGTGCTAGAGGTAGTACAGGGTTACTGGAGACCCAGTACTTC
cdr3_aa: CSARGSTGLLETQYF

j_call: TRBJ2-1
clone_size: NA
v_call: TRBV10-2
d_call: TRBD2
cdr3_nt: TGCGCCAGCAGGTTAGCGGGCCCCCTAGACAATGAGCAGTTCTTC
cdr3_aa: CASRLAGPLDNEQFF

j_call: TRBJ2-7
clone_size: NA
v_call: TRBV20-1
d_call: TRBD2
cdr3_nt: TGCAGTGTTCTTAGCGGGAGCGCCTACGAGCAGTACTTC
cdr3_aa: CSVLSGSAYEQYF

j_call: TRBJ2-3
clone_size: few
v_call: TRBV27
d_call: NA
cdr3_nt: TGTGCCAGCAGTTTATCGGACCCCACAGATACGCAGTATTTT
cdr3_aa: CASSLSDPTDTQYF